These 23 T cell receptor beta chains were all obtained from the same sample, sequenced in a study of response to subunit inactivated influenza vaccine. TCRdb itself ran the RT-PCR reads through MiXCR, one entry per CDR3 protein. Here the sample spans approximately 490,000 distinct CDR3 sequences, roughly 7.9% being singletons. This specimen was PBMCs from blood, taken less than 25 months after vaccination. Receptors were obtained from a man aged 50 to 75 who received an inactivated influenza vaccine.

V usage is TRBV4-3 and J usage is TRBJ1-2, with D unresolved. CDR1 and CDR2 from the germline V gene are LGHNA and YSLEER. The CDR3 extends over 14 amino acids. Trimming pared 1 base from V and 5 bases from J, leaving 11 bases between. For the CDR3, the DNA is TGCGCCAGCAGCCAAGGGGCTGGCGGATATGGCTACACCTTC. Translating gives CASSQGAGGYGYTF.

This clonotype was detected a few times. The gene calls are TRBV5-6 and TRBJ2-1, with D perhaps being TRBD1 or TRBD2 (6 bases each). This CDR3 contains 15 residues. Trimming stripped 4 bases from V and 8 bases from J, with 19 bases between. CDR1 is SGHDT and CDR2 is YYEEEE in the germline V gene. The CDR3 loop is CASSPSRGAVDEQFF. The DNA for the CDR3 is TGTGCCAGCAGCCCATCAAGGGGGGCAGTGGATGAGCAGTTCTTC.

The sample holds a few counts of this clonotype. The chain has TRBV19 and TRBJ1-5; no clear D. Germline V gene sequence: CDR1 LNHDA, CDR2 SQIVND (reference sequence). The CDR3 is 12 amino acids. Trimming stripped 0 bases from V and 6 bases from J, with 3 bases between. DNA for the CDR3: TGTGCCAGTAGTATAGATTTTCAGCCCCAGCATTTT. It is translated as CASSIDFQPQHF.

This clonotype was seen at least ten times. The V call is TRBV29-1, the J call TRBJ2-1; D is uncertain. CDR3 length equals 15 residues. V dropped 1 base and J dropped 4 bases, with 14 bases sitting between them. Germline loops: CDR1 SQVTM, CDR2 ANQGSEA. CDR3: CSVEAAGEVYNEQFF. The CDR3 nucleotides read TGCAGCGTTGAAGCAGCCGGAGAGGTTTACAATGAGCAGTTCTTC.

This clonotype was recorded at least ten times. The V gene is TRBV11-2, the J gene TRBJ2-3; no clear D gene. This CDR3 has 15 amino acids. The germline CDR1 and CDR2 sequences are SGHAT and FQNNGV. The V end lost 5 bases, the J end lost 2 bases, and 14 bases lay between the germline ends. This CDR3 is CASSPGVGNTDTQYF. The CDR3 bases are TGTGCCAGCAGCCCCGGAGTGGGAAACACAGATACGCAGTATTTT.

CDR3 in amino acids: CASSFDRGGNQPQHF. The DNA of the CDR3 is TGTGCCAGCAGTTTTGACAGGGGGGGCAATCAGCCCCAGCATTTT. The chain couples TRBV27 to TRBJ1-5; 9 bases map to TRBD1. Looked up from germline, CDR1 is MNHEY and CDR2 is SMNVEV (reference sequence). The CDR3 has 15 residues. J gave up 2 bases and V 3 bases, and 2 bases lay outside the gene matches.

The CDR3: CSANPGNTEAFF. For the CDR3, the DNA is TGCAGTGCTAATCCGGGTAACACTGAAGCTTTCTTT. The chain employs TRBV20-1 and TRBJ1-1; no firm D call. Per germline, CDR1 DFQATT and CDR2 SNEGSKA (reference sequence). Deletions cut 4 bases from V and 2 bases from J, with 8 bases between. CDR3 length: 12 residues.

The chain combines TRBV28 with TRBJ1-4, with D unclear. The germline CDR1 and CDR2 sequences are MDHEN and SYDVKM. Between the trimmed V and J ends, which lost 2 bases and 11 bases, there was a span of 9 bases. The CDR3 is made up of 12 amino acids. The CDR3 here is CASSLTADKLFF. The CDR3 DNA sequence: TGTGCCAGCAGTTTAACGGCGGATAAACTGTTTTTT.

Turning to this clonotype: With a much larger clone just one base away, this may be a read error. The chain carries TRBV25-1 and TRBJ1-1; no definite D call. Trimming removed 4 bases at V and 9 bases at J, with 9 bases between. This CDR3 contains 11 residues. Germline V lookup: CDR1 MGHDK, CDR2 SYGVNS. As DNA, the CDR3 is TGTGCCAGCAGTGGAGGAATTAAAGCTTTCTTT. Its protein product is CASSGGIKAFF. The whole variable domain, remainder taken from reference TRBV25-1 and TRBJ1-1, is EADIYQTPRYLVIGTGKKITLECSQTMGHDKMYWYQQDPGMELHLIHYSYGVNSTEKGDLSSESTVSRIRTEHFPLTLESARPSHTSQYLCASSGGIKAFFGQGTRLTVV.

The chain combines TRBV7-2 with TRBJ1-3; no clear D gene. This CDR3 spans 13 amino acids. The ends were cut back, 5 bases at V and 0 bases at J, with 5 bases in the middle. The V gene's germline CDR1 is SGHTA and CDR2 FQGNSA. The CDR3 DNA follows: TGTGCCAGCAGCGTTAACTCTGGAAACACCATATATTTT. Its translation is CASSVNSGNTIYF.

The chain is built from TRBV12-3 or TRBV12-4 and TRBJ2-1; 8 bases fit TRBD2. CDR3 length equals 13 residues. V shed 5 bases and J 9 bases; nucleotides not matched to a gene: 6. In DNA, the CDR3 is TGTGCCAGCAGTATTAGCGGGAAGGGTGAGCAGTTCTTC. Protein sequence: CASSISGKGEQFF.

This clonotype has only a few counts. The chain carries TRBV28 and TRBJ2-3; D tentatively fits TRBD1 or TRBD2 (7 bases each). The CDR3 is 15 residues long. Germline V gene sequence: CDR1 MDHEN, CDR2 SYDVKM. The V end lost 5 bases, the J end lost 1 base, and 13 bases lay between the germline ends. Here the CDR3 DNA reads TGTGCCAGCAGTGGACAGGCGGGGGGCACAGATACGCAGTATTTT. This translates into CASSGQAGGTDTQYF.

This clonotype was recorded a few times. The chain links TRBV28 to TRBJ1-3; D may be TRBD1 (5 bases). Trimming cost V 7 bases and J 3 bases, with 13 bases left between them. The CDR3 is made up of 14 amino acids. Per the germline V gene, CDR1 is MDHEN and CDR2 is SYDVKM. CDR3 residues: CASTGGPYGNTIYF. As DNA, the CDR3 is TGTGCCAGCACCGGGGGTCCATATGGAAACACCATATATTTT.

V and J are TRBV24-1 and TRBJ2-3; 7 nucleotides align to TRBD1. Germline V lookup: CDR1 KGHDR, CDR2 SFDVKD. The CDR3 is made up of 15 amino acids. V lost 2 bases and J lost 5; bases outside the gene matches: 6. Written as DNA, the CDR3 is TGTGCCACCAGTGATTCGGACAGGCGATTAGATACGCAGTATTTT. It is translated as CATSDSDRRLDTQYF.

The gene calls are TRBV6-2 or TRBV6-3 and TRBJ1-4; D not certain. Deletions cut 6 bases from V and 8 bases from J, with 19 bases between. Germline assignment: CDR1 MNHEY and CDR2 SVGEGT. The CDR3 loop spans 15 amino acids. CDR3 sequence (DNA): TGTGCCAGCAGACCAGCGGGAGCGGTAAGCGAAAAACTGTTTTTT. It specifies CASRPAGAVSEKLFF.

This clonotype was observed many times. The chain couples TRBV6-5 to TRBJ1-3, with D uncertain. Germline V gives CDR1 MNHEY, CDR2 SVGAGI. The CDR3 length is 13 residues. V was pared by 6 bases and J by 4 bases, with 10 bases between. The CDR3 reads CASSQSNGNTIYF. Written as DNA, the CDR3 is TGTGCCAGCAGCCAGTCGAACGGAAACACCATATATTTT.

J is TRBJ2-1 and V is TRBV30; no definite D call. CDR1 and CDR2 from the germline V gene are GTSNPN and SVGIG (reference sequence). The length of the CDR3 is 14 residues. Trimming left V 2 bases short and J 1 base short, with 9 bases between. The CDR3 is CAWSHSSSYNEQFF. The CDR3 DNA sequence: TGTGCCTGGAGTCACAGTTCATCCTACAATGAGCAGTTCTTC.

The sample holds many counts of this clonotype. This sequence joins TRBV20-1 and TRBJ2-7; TRBD2 aligns across 8 bases. The CDR3 has 13 amino acids. Germline CDR1 DFQATT, CDR2 SNEGSKA (reference sequence). With 7 bases clipped from V and 3 bases from J, the junction kept 8 bases outside the gene matches. The chain's CDR3 is CSVAGPYHYEQYF. The CDR3 DNA follows: TGCAGTGTAGCGGGACCTTATCACTACGAGCAGTACTTC.

This clonotype was seen many times. V gene TRBV12-3 or TRBV12-4 combines with J gene TRBJ2-1; 12 nucleotides align to TRBD1. The junction had 9 bases not matched to a gene; V was cut back by 5 bases and J by 7 bases. The CDR3 has 16 residues. The CDR3 nucleotides are TGTGCCAGCAGTGGACCCGGGACAGGGGGCTTGAATGAGCAGTTCTTC. Its translation: CASSGPGTGGLNEQFF.

The V call is TRBV6-5, the J call TRBJ1-5; no clear D gene. CDR3 size: 16 residues. V was clipped by 0 bases and J by 4 bases, with 13 bases between them. Germline V gene lookup returns CDR1 MNHEY and CDR2 SVGAGI. The CDR3 loop is CASSYSSSSANQPQHF. As DNA, the CDR3 is TGTGCCAGCAGTTACTCAAGTAGTTCGGCGAATCAGCCCCAGCATTTT.

The table lists this clonotype with many counts. This chain uses TRBV29-1 with TRBJ2-3; tentatively, D is TRBD2 (5 bases). V shed 4 bases and J shed 4 bases, with 6 bases lying between them. Germline CDR1 is SQVTM and CDR2 is ANQGSEA. The CDR3 is 11 residues long. This CDR3 reads CSVGGSDTQYF. The CDR3 region has the DNA TGCAGCGTTGGAGGGTCAGATACGCAGTATTTT.

This clonotype appeared many times. This sequence joins TRBV7-9 and TRBJ2-1, with a possible D match to TRBD1 (6 bases). Germline assignment: CDR1 SEHNR and CDR2 FQNEAQ (reference sequence). CDR3 length: 17 residues. Trimming shortened V by 5 bases and J by 9 bases, and 26 bases separated the two germline ends. This CDR3 reads CASSELPGHSSTFEQFF. The CDR3 nucleotides are TGTGCCAGCAGCGAGCTGCCGGGACATTCTTCCACATTTGAGCAGTTCTTC.

This chain connects TRBV29-1 to TRBJ2-1, with D possibly TRBD2 on 6 matching bases. The CDR3 covers 14 residues. Looked up from germline, CDR1 is SQVTM and CDR2 is ANQGSEA. Trimming took 3 bases from V and 5 from J, leaving 14 bases between them. CDR3 residues: CSVDRGRTHNEQFF. The CDR3 coding sequence is TGCAGCGTTGACCGGGGGAGAACCCACAATGAGCAGTTCTTC.